The source of this T cell receptor beta chain is a study of blood T cells in healthy people across ages. The study's findings and limits: The CMV status of each donor remained undetermined, and this could have confounded shifts in expanded clonotypes.

As regards this clonotype: The target antigen is unknown.

V shed 0 bases and J shed 2 bases, with 14 bases lying between them. The CDR3 is 18 amino acids. CDR1 LNHDA and CDR2 SQIVND come from the germline V gene (reference sequence). Through a sample-barcoded 5' primer and a J-beta primer mix, a second PCR was run for 7 to 11 cycles. TCRdb re-derived calls from the 5' RACE reads in MiXCR, one entry per CDR3 protein. The table records over 500,000 distinct CDR3 sequences, over 40% of them present only once. The TCR was taken from a woman of 80 years or more in good health. Sequencing used blood. This rearrangement joins TRBV19 to TRBJ1-6; D gene unclear. DNA of the CDR3: TGTGCCAGTAGTATAGAGCTTCTGTCAGGACCCTATAATTCACCCCTCCACTTT. This gives the protein CASSIELLSGPYNSPLHF.